A single sample gave rise to the 27 T cell receptor beta chains below, sequenced in a study of cytomegalovirus exposure and HLA in healthy donors. Both 60 Vbeta primers and 13 Jbeta primers went into the PCR. The method was immunoSEQ multiplex PCR; TCRdb's version includes in-frame clones alone and lacks a portion of them. The sample holds roughly 88,000 clones, 76% seen once. The sequenced material came from PBMCs. The origin of the receptors is a man between 25 and 39 years old in good health and CMV-seropositive.

The CDR3 sequence is CASSLQGSLNYGYTF. CDR3 sequence (DNA): TGTGCCAGCAGTTTACAGGGGTCCCTTAACTATGGCTACACCTTC. This sequence joins TRBV6-5 and TRBJ1-2, with 7 bases aligning to TRBD1. The V gene's germline CDR1 is MNHEY and CDR2 SVGAGI. This CDR3 spans 15 amino acids. Trimming removed 4 bases from V and 1 base from J; junction bases left unmatched: 6.

The V gene is TRBV27, the J gene TRBJ1-2; 7 nucleotides agree with TRBD1. Per the germline V gene, CDR1 is MNHEY and CDR2 is SMNVEV (reference sequence). The V gene end was trimmed by 3 bases and the J gene end by 3 bases; junction bases not matched to a gene: 1. CDR3 size: 13 residues. The CDR3 bases are TGTGCCAGCAGTTTTGGGACAGACTATGGCTACACCTTC. The encoded protein is CASSFGTDYGYTF.

The chain recombines TRBV4-1 with TRBJ1-2; 10 bases match TRBD1. This CDR3 spans 16 amino acids. The germline V gene has CDR1 MGHRA and CDR2 YSYEKL. Losses at the gene ends were 3 bases for V and 4 bases for J; bases not matched to a gene: 8. CDR3 sequence reads: CASSHLGTGAAYGYTF. DNA of the CDR3: TGCGCCAGCAGCCATCTAGGGACAGGGGCCGCCTATGGCTACACCTTC.

J is TRBJ1-1 and V is TRBV5-1, with a weak D call TRBD1 (6 bases). V gave up 7 bases and J gave up 4 bases, with 20 bases separating them. CDR1 and CDR2 from the germline V gene are SGHRS and YFSETQ. This CDR3 comprises 15 residues. CDR3 coding DNA: TGCGCCAGCTCCAGGGGCGCGATTAAGGGCACTGAAGCTTTCTTT. Translation: CASSRGAIKGTEAFF.

V gene TRBV27 combines with J gene TRBJ1-1; D remains ambiguous. In germline, CDR1 is MNHEY, CDR2 SMNVEV (reference sequence). The CDR3 length is 15 residues. V was trimmed by 5 bases and J by 2 bases, leaving 15 bases between them. The CDR3 here is CASSPYGDPNTEAFF. The DNA of the CDR3 is TGTGCCAGCAGTCCCTACGGAGACCCTAACACTGAAGCTTTCTTT.

V is TRBV9 and J is TRBJ2-3; tentative D call: TRBD1 (6 bases). Germline assignment: CDR1 SGDLS and CDR2 YYNGEE. V was trimmed by 2 bases and J by 0 bases, leaving 10 bases between them. The CDR3 is 15 residues long. As DNA, the CDR3 is TGTGCCAGCAGCGTCCCCCAGGGGAGCACAGATACGCAGTATTTT. Translated, it gives CASSVPQGSTDTQYF.

The chain combines TRBV18 with TRBJ2-5; TRBD1 is a possible D gene (7 bases). CDR3 length equals 15 residues. V was pared by 0 bases and J by 4 bases, with 12 bases between. In germline, CDR1 is KGHSH, CDR2 LQKENI. The CDR3 nucleotides read TGTGCCAGCTCACCACCGTCAGGGGGAGGAGAGACCCAGTACTTC. This codes for CASSPPSGGGETQYF.

This chain uses TRBV10-3 with TRBJ1-1, with TRBD1 as a possible D gene (6 bases). Trimming shortened V by 0 bases and J by 6 bases, and 23 bases separated the two germline ends. Germline V gene lookup returns CDR1 ENHRY and CDR2 SYGVKD. There are 18 residues in the CDR3. CDR3 loop: CAISESITSQGLEAEAFF. The CDR3 region has the DNA TGTGCCATCAGTGAGTCGATCACCTCCCAGGGGCTCGAGGCTGAAGCTTTCTTT.

The rearrangement joins TRBV7-2 to TRBJ2-1, with D unclear. CDR3 length equals 15 residues. V shed 1 base and J shed 5 bases, with 12 bases lying between them. CDR1 is SGHTA and CDR2 is FQGNSA in the germline V gene. CDR3: CASSLESRTNNEQFF. In DNA form, the CDR3 reads TGTGCCAGCAGCTTAGAGAGCCGTACCAACAATGAGCAGTTCTTC.

The chain employs TRBV2 and TRBJ2-7, with D unclear. This CDR3 has 14 amino acids. CDR1 and CDR2 (germline): SNHLY, FYNNEI. Trimming stripped 3 bases from V and 3 bases from J, with 12 bases between. CDR3 region: CASSERLPRYEQYF. The CDR3 DNA sequence: TGTGCCAGCAGTGAGCGACTTCCCCGCTACGAGCAGTACTTC.

A remark on this clone: A read error may account for a junction end that differs from germline. The CDR3, as DNA: TGCAGCGTTGAATTCGTGTTCCCTGTTTTC. Translated: CSVEFVFPVF. V and J are TRBV29-1 and TRBJ1-2; no clear D gene. Per the germline V gene, CDR1 is SQVTM and CDR2 is ANQGSEA. This CDR3 contains 10 residues.

This clone was seen just once. The chain carries TRBV19 and TRBJ2-1; tentative D call: TRBD1 (6 bases). CDR1 is LNHDA and CDR2 is SQIVND in the germline V gene (reference sequence). This CDR3 is 16 amino acids long. Trimming stripped 5 bases from V and 4 bases from J, with 18 bases between. The CDR3 coding sequence is TGTGCCAGTAGTTTCCTAGGACAGACCATTTACAATGAGCAGTTCTTC. Residues: CASSFLGQTIYNEQFF.

This clone has just one count. The chain couples TRBV7-6 to TRBJ2-1; D is uncertain. CDR3 length: 12 amino acids. The V gene's germline CDR1 is SGHVS and CDR2 FNYEAQ. Trimming took off 2 bases at V and 7 bases at J, with 6 bases between the two ends. In nucleotides, the CDR3 is TGTGCCAGCAGCTTAAAGCTGAATGAGCAGTTCTTC. It specifies CASSLKLNEQFF.

The V and J genes are TRBV29-1 and TRBJ1-5, with 11 bases lining up with TRBD1. Trimming removed 6 bases from V and 6 bases from J; junction bases left unmatched: 7. Germline assignment: CDR1 SQVTM and CDR2 ANQGSEA. The CDR3 length is 14 residues. The CDR3, as DNA: TGCAGCGTCTCCGGGACAGGGGGTGTTCAGCCCCAGCATTTT. Amino acid sequence: CSVSGTGGVQPQHF.

This sequence joins TRBV2 and TRBJ1-1, with D perhaps matching TRBD1 (5 bases). CDR1 is SNHLY and CDR2 is FYNNEI in the germline V gene. Trimming shortened V by 7 bases and J by 4 bases, and 19 bases separated the two germline ends. The CDR3 runs 15 residues. CDR3 sequence: CASMGPSGRGTEAFF. CDR3 bases: TGTGCCAGCATGGGACCAAGTGGGAGGGGCACTGAAGCTTTCTTT.

This clone was observed once. The chain uses TRBV7-3 and TRBJ2-2; 8 bases are a match to TRBD2. V shed 7 bases and J 6 bases; nucleotides not matched to a gene: 7. The CDR3 loop spans 14 amino acids. CDR1 SGHTA and CDR2 FQGTGA come from the germline V gene. CDR3 in DNA: TGTGCCAGCAAGGCCAGCGGGAGATCCGGGGAGCTGTTTTTT. Its translation is CASKASGRSGELFF.

The chain recombines TRBV11-2 with TRBJ1-1; 9 bases match TRBD1. Germline CDR1 SGHAT, CDR2 FQNNGV. Losses at the gene ends were 4 bases for V and 4 bases for J; bases not matched to a gene: 7. This CDR3 comprises 15 residues. The CDR3 DNA sequence: TGTGCCAGCAGCTCGCCGACAGGGGGAAGCACTGAAGCTTTCTTT. This encodes CASSSPTGGSTEAFF.

This chain uses TRBV7-2 with TRBJ2-2; D is possibly TRBD1 (6 bases). This CDR3 region has 13 residues. The V gene's germline CDR1 is SGHTA and CDR2 FQGNSA. Deletions cut 2 bases from V and 6 bases from J, with 7 bases between. The CDR3 protein is CASSLRTAGELFF. CDR3 nucleotide sequence: TGTGCCAGCAGCTTACGGACAGCCGGGGAGCTGTTTTTT.

The J gene is TRBJ1-2, the V gene TRBV4-3; 10 bases match TRBD1. The ends lost 1 base at V and 8 bases at J; junction bases unmatched: 7. Germline CDR1 reads LGHNA; CDR2 reads YSLEER. The CDR3 length is 15 residues. The CDR3 sequence is CASSQAGTGVRGYTF. The DNA for the CDR3 is TGCGCCAGCAGCCAAGCCGGGACAGGGGTTCGAGGCTACACCTTC.

V is TRBV6-6 and J is TRBJ1-1, with 7 bases that match TRBD1. Germline lookup yields CDR1 MNHNY and CDR2 SVGAGI (reference sequence). Unmatched junction bases numbered 8, after V lost 6 bases and J lost 1 base. The CDR3 is 15 amino acids. The CDR3 protein is CASRISDRANTEAFF. The CDR3 DNA is TGTGCCAGCAGGATCAGCGACAGGGCGAACACTGAAGCTTTCTTT.

The J gene is TRBJ1-1, the V gene TRBV7-2, with 10 bases aligning to TRBD1. V was clipped by 3 bases and J by 0 bases; unmatched bases: 10. The germline V gene has CDR1 SGHTA and CDR2 FQGNSA. The CDR3 runs 18 residues. The CDR3 coding sequence is TGTGCCAGCAGCTTGAACCGGTGGACAGGGGGTTTGAACACTGAAGCTTTCTTT. Protein sequence: CASSLNRWTGGLNTEAFF.

This clone was observed a few times. This rearrangement joins TRBV6-1 to TRBJ1-6, with 7 bases identical to TRBD1. Per germline, CDR1 MNHNS and CDR2 SASEGT. The CDR3 totals 15 residues. V shed 4 bases, J shed 7 bases, and the junction held 7 bases outside the gene matches. In nucleotides, the CDR3 is TGTGCCAGCAGTGGACTGACAGGGCGAAATTCACCCCTCCACTTT. It translates to CASSGLTGRNSPLHF.

This chain uses TRBV29-1 with TRBJ1-2; D may be TRBD1 (6 bases). This CDR3 has 11 residues. Looked up from germline, CDR1 is SQVTM and CDR2 is ANQGSEA. CDR3 nucleotides: TGCACCCTCGGGGGGGCGCATGGCTACACCTTC. Its protein is CTLGGAHGYTF.

The chain joins TRBV4-3 to TRBJ2-3; TRBD2 agrees at 9 bases. The CDR3 runs 16 residues. Germline V CDR1 and CDR2: LGHNA, YSLEER. V trimming: 1 base; J trimming: 3 bases; junction bases outside the gene matches: 5. The CDR3 loop is CASSQGAGGGTDTQYF. The DNA for the CDR3 is TGCGCCAGCAGCCAAGGGGCGGGAGGGGGTACAGATACGCAGTATTTT.

V and J are TRBV9 and TRBJ1-1; D is perhaps TRBD1 (6 bases). The length of the CDR3 is 13 residues. The V gene lost 3 bases and the J gene lost 5 bases, with 11 bases spanning the gap. Germline CDR1 is SGDLS and CDR2 is YYNGEE. In nucleotides, the CDR3 is TGTGCCAGCAGCGCCACAGGGCGGACTGAAGCTTTCTTT. Translation: CASSATGRTEAFF.

The chain carries TRBV5-6 and TRBJ2-2; tentative D call: TRBD2 (5 bases). The CDR3 totals 14 residues. CDR1 and CDR2 from the germline V gene are SGHDT and YYEEEE. Trimming cost V 0 bases and J 5 bases, with 8 bases left between them. The CDR3 region is CASSLVTGTGELFF. The CDR3 coding sequence is TGTGCCAGCAGCTTGGTTACGGGGACCGGGGAGCTGTTTTTT. The variable domain in full, completed from reference TRBV5-6 and TRBJ2-2, reads DAGVTQSPTHLIKTRGQQVTLRCSPKSGHDTVSWYQQALGQGPQFIFQYYEEEERQRGNFPDRFSGHQFPNYSSELNVNALLLGDSALYLCASSLVTGTGELFFGEGSRLTVL.

This clone was counted between two and nine times. The chain combines TRBV9 with TRBJ1-2; TRBD1 matches 8 bases. There are 13 residues in the CDR3. Trimming at V came to 4 bases and at J to 10 bases, leaving 9 bases not matched to a gene. Germline-derived CDR1 and CDR2 are SGDLS and YYNGEE. The CDR3 reads CASSPTQGAFYTF. The CDR3 DNA reads as TGTGCCAGCAGCCCGACTCAGGGGGCTTTCTACACCTTC.